The 27 T cell receptor beta chains given below trace back to one sample, sequenced in a study of blood T cell repertoires in COVID-19 (dated by TCRdb to the early 2020s). The library was built by means of the immunoSEQ multiplex PCR assay. The table was pulled from immuneACCESS by TCRdb, which kept in-frame rearrangements only. Such tables lose some clones; where checked, under half of the loss comes from unresolved V genes, and the rest has no known cause. A total of roughly 350,000 clones appear in this sample, around nine tenths of them only once. About 6.7% of the sample is taken by the ten largest. The sequencing input was peripheral blood. These receptor sequences come from a woman between 65 and 79 years old with COVID-19, enrolled during active disease.

The rearrangement uses TRBV19 and TRBJ2-2; 9 bases line up with TRBD1. V lost 11 bases to trimming and J lost 6 bases; unmatched junction nucleotides: 13. Germline lookup yields CDR1 LNHDA and CDR2 SQIVND (reference sequence). The CDR3 is made up of 15 amino acids. CDR3 sequence reads: CASSRDRVLPGELFF. In DNA, the CDR3 is TGTGCCTCCAGCCGGGACAGGGTTCTTCCCGGGGAGCTGTTTTTT.

V is TRBV7-9 and J is TRBJ1-2; no firm D call. This CDR3 has 16 amino acids. V lost 1 base and J lost 2, with 14 bases in between. Germline values: CDR1 SEHNR, CDR2 FQNEAQ (reference sequence). The CDR3 sequence is CASSLVRGIRNYGYTF. DNA for the CDR3: TGTGCCAGCAGCTTAGTCCGGGGAATCAGGAACTATGGCTACACCTTC.

This chain links TRBV5-1 with TRBJ2-2; maybe TRBD1 (6 bases). Per the germline V gene, CDR1 is SGHRS and CDR2 is YFSETQ. V shed 2 bases and J shed 0 bases, with 8 bases lying between them. The CDR3 totals 15 residues. CDR3 DNA: TGCGCCAGCAGCTTCGGGACACCGAACACCGGGGAGCTGTTTTTT. Translating it yields CASSFGTPNTGELFF.

This rearrangement joins TRBV4-2 to TRBJ1-3; D gene ambiguous. This CDR3 spans 16 amino acids. CDR1 and CDR2 from the germline V gene are LGHNA and YNFKEQ. Trimming pared 2 bases from V and 0 bases from J, leaving 11 bases between. The CDR3 coding sequence is TGTGCCAGCAGCCAAACTCAGGTCCCCTCTGGAAACACCATATATTTT. Protein sequence: CASSQTQVPSGNTIYF.

The chain combines TRBV7-2 with TRBJ1-4; a weak D match, TRBD1 (5 bases). Trimming pared 5 bases from V and 3 bases from J, leaving 19 bases between. Germline V CDR1 and CDR2: SGHTA, FQGNSA. The CDR3 contains 17 residues. DNA of the CDR3: TGTGCCAGCAGCCCCCATGGGGGGGGTACAGCTAATGAAAAACTGTTTTTT. Translation: CASSPHGGGTANEKLFF.

The CDR3 DNA is TGCGCCAGCAGCCAAGGCCTAGCGAGCTCCTACGAGCAGTACTTC. It codes for CASSQGLASSYEQYF. The V call is TRBV4-3, the J call TRBJ2-7; D perhaps matches TRBD2 (6 bases). This CDR3 is built from 15 residues. Germline V gene lookup returns CDR1 LGHNA and CDR2 YSLEER. Trimming pared 1 base from V and 0 bases from J, leaving 10 bases between.

Worth noting for this clone: Distinct nucleotide sequences in the sample also encode this CDR3. This chain uses TRBV30 with TRBJ1-2, with unresolved D. The CDR3 length is 11 residues. Germline-derived CDR1 and CDR2 are GTSNPN and SVGIG (reference sequence). V lost 2 bases to trimming and J lost 4 bases, with 5 bases between them. The CDR3 loop reads CAWSPGYGYTF. The CDR3, as DNA: TGTGCCTGGAGTCCAGGCTATGGCTACACCTTC.

J is TRBJ2-7 and V is TRBV5-1; perhaps TRBD1 as D (5 bases). Trimming stripped 4 bases from V and 4 bases from J, with 15 bases between. CDR3 size: 14 residues. Germline values: CDR1 SGHRS, CDR2 YFSETQ. CDR3: CASSLQGLEYEQYF. The CDR3, as DNA: TGCGCCAGCAGCCTGCAGGGATTGGAGTACGAGCAGTACTTC.

This clone was recorded at least ten times. V is TRBV7-9 and J is TRBJ1-1; perhaps TRBD1 as D (6 bases). The germline V gene has CDR1 SEHNR and CDR2 FQNEAQ (reference sequence). The length of the CDR3 is 13 residues. Trimming cost V 5 bases and J 4 bases, with 11 bases left between them. The CDR3 DNA sequence: TGTGCCAGCAGCCAATTACAGGGCACTGAAGCTTTCTTT. This encodes CASSQLQGTEAFF.

The V call is TRBV9, the J call TRBJ1-4; 9 bases fit TRBD1. Trimming cost V 4 bases and J 5 bases; bases outside gene matches: 12. CDR1 is SGDLS, CDR2 YYNGEE, per germline. This CDR3 is built from 17 residues. Here the CDR3 DNA reads TGTGCCAGCAGCTTCACAGGGGGCGATTTATCCAATGAAAAACTGTTTTTT. Encoded protein: CASSFTGGDLSNEKLFF.

The chain couples TRBV5-5 to TRBJ2-1, with TRBD1 matching 8 bases. The CDR3 runs 13 residues. Germline trimming cut 5 bases from V and 7 bases from J; bases unmatched to any gene: 5. Germline loops: CDR1 SGHKS, CDR2 YYEKEE (reference sequence). CDR3 sequence (DNA): TGTGCCAGCAGGGGACAGGCGGGGAATGAGCAGTTCTTC. Amino acid sequence: CASRGQAGNEQFF. The full variable domain, its missing parts supplied by reference TRBV5-5 and TRBJ2-1, is DAGVTQSPTHLIKTRGQQVTLRCSPISGHKSVSWYQQVLGQGPQFIFQYYEKEERGRGNFPDRFSARQFPNYSSELNVNALLLGDSALYLCASRGQAGNEQFFGPGTRLTVL.

The rearrangement uses TRBV10-3 and TRBJ2-3, with D tentatively TRBD1 (6 bases). Trimming took off 8 bases at V and 1 base at J, with 10 bases between the two ends. The CDR3 is made up of 13 amino acids. Per germline, CDR1 ENHRY and CDR2 SYGVKD. DNA of the CDR3: TGTGCCATCCGCGAGGGGGGCACAGATACGCAGTATTTT. It translates to CAIREGGTDTQYF.

This clone was recorded at least ten times. Other DNA sequences in this sample translate to the same CDR3. The V and J genes are TRBV27 and TRBJ1-2; no definite D call. The CDR3 loop spans 13 amino acids. Germline lookup yields CDR1 MNHEY and CDR2 SMNVEV (reference sequence). V was clipped by 3 bases and J by 4 bases, with 9 bases between them. The CDR3 here is CASSLEGSYGYTF. The CDR3, as DNA: TGTGCCAGCAGTTTGGAAGGGAGCTATGGCTACACCTTC.

The rearrangement joins TRBV6-2 or TRBV6-3 to TRBJ1-2; D is ambiguous. Trimming took 2 bases from V and 4 from J, leaving 17 bases between them. Germline V gene data show CDR1 as MNHEY and CDR2 as SVGEGT. The CDR3 is 16 amino acids. The chain's CDR3 is CASSYVYGNRFYGYTF. The CDR3 coding sequence is TGTGCCAGCAGTTACGTATACGGTAACAGATTCTATGGCTACACCTTC.

This sequence joins TRBV27 and TRBJ1-6; no definite D call. The ends were cut back, 0 bases at V and 7 bases at J, with 10 bases in the middle. There are 15 residues in the CDR3. Germline lookup yields CDR1 MNHEY and CDR2 SMNVEV (reference sequence). CDR3: CASSLSAGRNSPLHF. The CDR3 DNA sequence: TGTGCCAGCAGTTTATCGGCAGGTCGGAATTCACCCCTCCACTTT.

The rearrangement joins TRBV12-3 or TRBV12-4 to TRBJ2-1; 8 positions match TRBD1. Trimming cost V 10 bases and J 7 bases; bases outside gene matches: 9. The CDR3 spans 13 residues. CDR3 nucleotide sequence: TGTGCCATCGGACAGGGAGTAGGGAATGAGCAGTTCTTC. Residues: CAIGQGVGNEQFF.

In the case of this clone: At one end, the junction sequence differs from germline, possibly due to a read error. CDR3 protein: CATSDFKGHNEQFF. The CDR3 DNA reads TGTGCCACCAGCGATTTCAAGGGGCACAATGAGCAGTTCTTC. The chain recombines TRBV24-1 with TRBJ2-1; weak D call: TRBD1 (5 bases). Looked up from germline, CDR1 is KGHDR and CDR2 is SFDVKD. The CDR3 extends over 14 amino acids.

The chain couples TRBV5-6 to TRBJ1-1; D is undetermined. The CDR3 extends over 16 amino acids. Germline V gene sequence: CDR1 SGHDT, CDR2 YYEEEE. The ends were cut back, 4 bases at V and 2 bases at J, with 18 bases in the middle. Here the CDR3 DNA reads TGTGCCAGCAGCCTGGGCCCTCTTCGGTCCAACACTGAAGCTTTCTTT. Amino acids: CASSLGPLRSNTEAFF. The entire variable domain, with the rest obtained from reference TRBV5-6 and TRBJ1-1, is as follows: DAGVTQSPTHLIKTRGQQVTLRCSPKSGHDTVSWYQQALGQGPQFIFQYYEEEERQRGNFPDRFSGHQFPNYSSELNVNALLLGDSALYLCASSLGPLRSNTEAFFGQGTRLTVV.

J is TRBJ1-2 and V is TRBV29-1, with D possibly being TRBD1 (5 bases). With 0 bases removed from V and 1 base from J, the gap between germline ends came to 12 bases. This CDR3 has 15 amino acids. The V gene's germline CDR1 is SQVTM and CDR2 ANQGSEA. The CDR3 region is CSVEDDRDLNYGYTF. In DNA form, the CDR3 reads TGCAGCGTTGAAGACGACAGAGATCTTAACTATGGCTACACCTTC.

This chain connects TRBV19 to TRBJ1-3; 7 nucleotides line up with TRBD1. V dropped 4 bases and J dropped 1; count of bases not matched to a gene: 4. Germline V lookup: CDR1 LNHDA, CDR2 SQIVND (reference sequence). The CDR3 covers 15 residues. This chain's CDR3 is CASSTRDSSGNTIYF. The DNA for the CDR3 is TGTGCCAGTAGTACCCGGGACAGTTCTGGAAACACCATATATTTT.

The chain recombines TRBV19 with TRBJ1-2; 9 bases agree with TRBD1. CDR1 is LNHDA and CDR2 is SQIVND in the germline V gene (reference sequence). J lost 8 bases, V lost 5 bases, and 15 bases had no gene match. The CDR3 is 16 amino acids. The CDR3 region is CASSPLTDRGIWGYTF. CDR3 sequence (DNA): TGTGCCAGTAGTCCACTTACGGACAGGGGAATATGGGGCTACACCTTC.

The chain couples TRBV24-1 to TRBJ2-3; 12 bases agree with TRBD2. This CDR3 contains 17 residues. Trimming took 4 bases from V and 6 from J; bases not matched to a gene: 10. Germline values: CDR1 KGHDR, CDR2 SFDVKD. CDR3 in DNA: TGTGCCACCAGTGAGTTGGGACTAGCGGGCCCCGGGGATACGCAGTATTTT. It is translated as CATSELGLAGPGDTQYF.

DNA for the CDR3: TGCGCCAGCAGCCTCGACAGGGGAGGCGATGGCTACACCTTC. Translation: CASSLDRGGDGYTF. The V gene is TRBV5-1, the J gene TRBJ1-2, with 8 bases identical to TRBD1. The CDR3 contains 14 residues. V lost 4 bases to trimming and J lost 6 bases; unmatched junction nucleotides: 8. Per germline, CDR1 SGHRS and CDR2 YFSETQ.

The chain is built from TRBV27 and TRBJ1-2, with no clear D. With 3 bases removed from V and 6 bases from J, the gap between germline ends came to 11 bases. CDR1 and CDR2 (germline): MNHEY, SMNVEV (reference sequence). The CDR3 is 13 residues long. CDR3 amino acids: CASSFPGMDGYTF. In nucleotides, the CDR3 is TGTGCCAGCAGTTTCCCGGGTATGGATGGCTACACCTTC.

The chain employs TRBV7-7 and TRBJ2-2; perhaps TRBD2 as D (5 bases). The CDR3 length is 15 residues. V was pared by 5 bases and J by 8 bases, with 18 bases between. CDR1 is SSHAT, CDR2 FNYEAQ, per germline (reference sequence). The CDR3 region has the DNA TGTGCCAGCAGCCCCCGGGGTTTCAGGAGTGGGGAGCTGTTTTTT. It encodes CASSPRGFRSGELFF.

The chain joins TRBV5-1 to TRBJ1-1; 9 bases are a match to TRBD1. The germline V gene has CDR1 SGHRS and CDR2 YFSETQ. V lost 4 bases, J lost 4 bases, and 11 bases stayed unmatched. This CDR3 spans 16 amino acids. CDR3 region: CASSMGDRVSSTEAFF. The DNA of the CDR3 is TGCGCCAGCAGCATGGGGGACAGGGTAAGTTCCACTGAAGCTTTCTTT.

The J gene is TRBJ1-2, the V gene TRBV18; D not certain. Per germline, CDR1 KGHSH and CDR2 LQKENI. V lost 3 bases and J 4 bases, leaving 9 bases between the germline ends. The length of the CDR3 is 13 residues. The CDR3 loop reads CASSPSGSYGYTF. CDR3 in DNA: TGTGCCAGCTCACCGTCGGGTAGCTATGGCTACACCTTC.